Each of the 13 T cell receptor beta chains below was sequenced from the same sample in a study of response to subunit inactivated influenza vaccine. MiXCR was run by TCRdb on the RT-PCR reads, yielding one entry per CDR3 protein. The table lists a few hundred thousand distinct CDR3 sequences, around 15% of them singletons. The sample here was PBMCs from blood, taken 11 to 12 days after vaccination. These receptors came from a man between 50 and 59 years old who received an inactivated influenza vaccine.

This clonotype has just a few counts. J is TRBJ2-7 and V is TRBV29-1; 8 bases agree with TRBD1. The CDR3 is 11 amino acids. V lost 7 bases, J lost 6 bases, and 5 bases stayed unmatched. Germline CDR1 and CDR2: SQVTM and ANQGSEA. The DNA for the CDR3 is TGCAGCGGTGGACAGGGCGGCGAGCAGTACTTC. Translated: CSGGQGGEQYF.

The chain uses TRBV29-1 and TRBJ2-1; TRBD2 aligns across 11 bases. After removal of 1 base from V and 0 bases from J, the junction contained 2 bases not matched to a gene. Germline V lookup: CDR1 SQVTM, CDR2 ANQGSEA. The length of the CDR3 is 16 residues. The CDR3 here is CSVEGLAGLSYNEQFF. As DNA, the CDR3 is TGCAGCGTTGAAGGACTAGCGGGACTCTCCTACAATGAGCAGTTCTTC.

The chain couples TRBV5-6 to TRBJ2-7; D may be TRBD1 (5 bases). With 0 bases removed from V and 12 bases from J, the gap between germline ends came to 13 bases. This CDR3 is 12 amino acids long. CDR1 and CDR2 from the germline V gene are SGHDT and YYEEEE. As DNA, the CDR3 is TGTGCCAGCAGCTTGGGATCAGGGAAAAGGTACTTC. Its protein product is CASSLGSGKRYF.

DNA for the CDR3: TGTGCCAGCAGAGTAGGGACTAGCGGGTACAATGAGCAGTTCTTC. Translation: CASRVGTSGYNEQFF. The chain joins TRBV2 to TRBJ2-1; 12 positions match TRBD2. V lost 6 bases to trimming and J lost 4 bases; unmatched junction nucleotides: 4. Germline assignment: CDR1 SNHLY and CDR2 FYNNEI. This CDR3 has 15 amino acids. The variable domain in full, with the rest retrieved from reference TRBV2 and TRBJ2-1, is EPEVTQTPSHQVTQMGQEVILRCVPISNHLYFYWYRQILGQKVEFLVSFYNNEISEKSEIFDDQFSVERPDGSNFTLKIRSTKLEDSAMYFCASRVGTSGYNEQFFGPGTRLTVL.

A note on this clonotype: No DNA is shown, since the ends of the CDR3 on it are uncertain; the CDR3 is the one TCRdb lists. The rearrangement links TRBV12-3 or TRBV12-4 to TRBJ2-2. With termini counted, the CDR3 has 14 amino acids. The CDR3 protein is CASSQYFGAGELFF.

Ten or more counts support this clonotype. The chain joins TRBV7-2 to TRBJ1-2; 8 bases fit TRBD1. J was trimmed by 3 bases and V by 5 bases; bases with no gene match: 8. Germline V CDR1 and CDR2: SGHTA, FQGNSA. This CDR3 has 15 amino acids. As DNA, the CDR3 is TGTGCCAGCAGCCAAAACGCGGGACAGGACTATGGCTACACCTTC. This codes for CASSQNAGQDYGYTF. Full variable domain (missing parts from reference TRBV7-2 and TRBJ1-2): GAGVSQSPSNKVTEKGKDVELRCDPISGHTALYWYRQSLGQGLEFLIYFQGNSAPDKSGLPSDRFSAERTGGSVSTLTIQRTQQEDSAVYLCASSQNAGQDYGYTFGSGTRLTVV.

In its sample, this clonotype was seen a few times. The chain links TRBV20-1 to TRBJ2-5, with D maybe TRBD1 (6 bases). The V and J ends lost 4 bases and 1 base respectively, with 10 bases between them. Germline assignment: CDR1 DFQATT and CDR2 SNEGSKA (reference sequence). The CDR3 totals 13 residues. CDR3 nucleotides: TGCAGTGCTACCGGGACAACCCAAGAGACCCAGTACTTC. This sequence encodes CSATGTTQETQYF.

This clonotype was seen a few times. The rearrangement joins TRBV29-1 to TRBJ1-1; D is unresolved. This CDR3 region has 13 residues. Germline V gene lookup returns CDR1 SQVTM and CDR2 ANQGSEA. The V end lost 7 bases, the J end lost 0 bases, and 12 bases lay between the germline ends. CDR3 nucleotides: TGCAGCGCTCTCGAGGGCCTGAACACTGAAGCTTTCTTT. Amino acid sequence: CSALEGLNTEAFF.

This clonotype was counted at least ten times. The rearrangement uses TRBV18 and TRBJ1-6; D uncertain. CDR1 and CDR2 from the germline V gene are KGHSH and LQKENI. The CDR3 is 13 residues long. V shed 2 bases and J shed 10 bases, with 9 bases lying between them. CDR3 sequence: CASSPDKNSPLHF. The CDR3 DNA reads as TGTGCCAGCTCACCAGACAAAAACTCACCCCTCCACTTT.

The V call is TRBV28, the J call TRBJ2-7; D ambiguous. V lost 3 bases and J lost 10, with 19 bases in between. This CDR3 spans 14 amino acids. Germline values: CDR1 MDHEN, CDR2 SYDVKM. The CDR3, as DNA: TGTGCCAGCAGTTTGACCTTAAGTACCTTCCCACAGTACTTC. Encoded protein: CASSLTLSTFPQYF.

In this sample, this clonotype turned up a few times. The V call is TRBV7-2, the J call TRBJ2-1, with 9 bases that match TRBD2. Germline trimming cut 2 bases from V and 7 bases from J; bases unmatched to any gene: 9. Germline CDR1 and CDR2: SGHTA and FQGNSA. The CDR3 is 16 residues long. The CDR3 DNA reads TGTGCCAGCAGCTTACCTGGGCTAGCGGGATGGAATGAGCAGTTCTTC. Protein: CASSLPGLAGWNEQFF.

In this sample, this clonotype turned up many times. CDR3 DNA sequence: TGTGCCAGCAGATCGGGACAGGCTTACACCGGGGAGCTGTTTTTT. This encodes CASRSGQAYTGELFF. This sequence joins TRBV12-3 or TRBV12-4 and TRBJ2-2; 8 positions agree with TRBD1. The V segment lost 6 bases and the J segment 3 bases; nucleotides outside the gene matches: 6. There are 15 residues in the CDR3.

The CDR3 is CASSKDRAQETQYF. In nucleotides, the CDR3 is TGTGCCAGCAGTAAGGACAGGGCTCAAGAGACCCAGTACTTC. The chain recombines TRBV2 with TRBJ2-5, with TRBD1 identical over 8 bases. V was pared by 5 bases and J by 2 bases, with 4 bases of the junction left unmatched. Germline V gene sequence: CDR1 SNHLY, CDR2 FYNNEI. The CDR3 extends over 14 amino acids.